This T cell receptor beta chain was retrieved from a study of T cell responses to AZD1222 COVID-19 vaccine. Regarding the study as a whole: Variant regions that are unmutated are reportedly the target of nearly half of spike-specific TCRs. It was only 6 or 7 AZD1222 recipients who were seropositive at baseline. Dominant CD4 TCR responses targeted spike regions 160-218 and 743-854.

Concerning this clone itself: As yet, its antigen is unknown.

Data came from immunoSEQ multiplex PCR; TCRdb stores just in-frame clones and leaves some out. The sample lists some 150,000 clones; under 95% were seen once. The CDR3 runs to 14 residues. From germline, CDR1 is MNHEY and CDR2 SMNVEV (reference sequence). Trimming removed 3 bases at V and 6 bases at J, with 9 bases between. The source of this sequence is an adult in good health. The sample was peripheral blood, taken on day 0 of AZD1222 vaccination. The chain is built from TRBV27 and TRBJ1-6, with D possibly being TRBD1 (6 bases). The CDR3 loop reads CASSLRGTNSPLHF. The CDR3 coding sequence is TGTGCCAGCAGTTTGAGGGGGACTAATTCACCCCTCCACTTT.